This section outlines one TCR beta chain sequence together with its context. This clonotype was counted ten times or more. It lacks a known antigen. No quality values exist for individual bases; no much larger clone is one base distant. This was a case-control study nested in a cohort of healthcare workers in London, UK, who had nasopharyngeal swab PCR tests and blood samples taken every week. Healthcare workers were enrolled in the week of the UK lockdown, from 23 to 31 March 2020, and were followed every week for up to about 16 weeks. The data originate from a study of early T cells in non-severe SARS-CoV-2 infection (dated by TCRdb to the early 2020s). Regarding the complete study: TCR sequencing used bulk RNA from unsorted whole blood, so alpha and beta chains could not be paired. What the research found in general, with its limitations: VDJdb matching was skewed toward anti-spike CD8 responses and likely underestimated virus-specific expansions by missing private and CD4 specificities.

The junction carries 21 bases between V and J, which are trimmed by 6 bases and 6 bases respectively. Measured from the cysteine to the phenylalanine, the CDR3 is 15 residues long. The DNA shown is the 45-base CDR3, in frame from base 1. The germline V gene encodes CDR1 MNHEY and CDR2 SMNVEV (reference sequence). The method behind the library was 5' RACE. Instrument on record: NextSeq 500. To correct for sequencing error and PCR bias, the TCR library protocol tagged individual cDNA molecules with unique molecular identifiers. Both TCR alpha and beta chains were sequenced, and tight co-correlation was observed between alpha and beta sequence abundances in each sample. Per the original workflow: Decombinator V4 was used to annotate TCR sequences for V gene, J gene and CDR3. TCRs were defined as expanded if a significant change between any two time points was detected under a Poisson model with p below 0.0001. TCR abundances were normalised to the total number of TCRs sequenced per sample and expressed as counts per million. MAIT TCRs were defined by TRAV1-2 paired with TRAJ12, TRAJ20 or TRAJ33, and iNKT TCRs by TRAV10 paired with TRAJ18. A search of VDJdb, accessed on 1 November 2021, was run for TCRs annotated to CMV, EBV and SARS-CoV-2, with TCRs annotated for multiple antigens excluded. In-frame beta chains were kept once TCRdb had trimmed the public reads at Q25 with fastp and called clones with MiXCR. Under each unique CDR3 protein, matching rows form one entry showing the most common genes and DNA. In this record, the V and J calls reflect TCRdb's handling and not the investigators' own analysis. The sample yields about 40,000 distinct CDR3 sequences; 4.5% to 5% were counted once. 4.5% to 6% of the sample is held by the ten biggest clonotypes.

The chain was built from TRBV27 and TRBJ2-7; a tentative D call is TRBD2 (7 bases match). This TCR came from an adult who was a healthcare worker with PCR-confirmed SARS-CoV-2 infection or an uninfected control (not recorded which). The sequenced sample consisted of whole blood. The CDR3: CASRYDWGGASEQYF. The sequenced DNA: TGTGCCAGCAGATACGACTGGGGGGGCGCTTCCGAGCAGTACTTC.